These 13 T cell receptor beta chains were sequenced from one sample in a study of T cell repertoires in cytomegalovirus infection. TCRdb processed the reads anew with MiXCR; each CDR3 protein has one entry. The repertoire consists of about 680,000 distinct CDR3 sequences, with 20% to 25% occurring once and the leading ten covering 7% to 9%. The source material was CD8+ T cells from PBMCs. These TCRs come from a human donor in good health (CMV status not recorded). Some clones in this sample may be carry-over from other donors' samples.

Comments on this clonotype: Being one base from a much bigger clone, this may be a read error. The genes are TRBV7-9 and TRBJ2-1; maybe TRBD2 (6 bases). Germline CDR1 reads SEHNR; CDR2 reads FQNEAQ (reference sequence). CDR3 size: 12 residues. The CDR3 is CASSLGSHELFF. DNA of the CDR3: TGTGCCAGCAGCCTCGGGAGCCATGAGCTGTTCTTC.

This clonotype was recorded a few times. The J gene is TRBJ2-1, the V gene TRBV6-5; 10 nucleotides line up with TRBD2. This CDR3 spans 14 amino acids. Germline V gene lookup returns CDR1 MNHEY and CDR2 SVGAGI. The V and J ends lost 2 bases and 8 bases, in that order; junction bases with no gene match: 3. In nucleotides, the CDR3 is TGTGCCAGCAGTTACCTAGCGGGGGTGTATGAGCAGTTCTTC. Its protein is CASSYLAGVYEQFF.

This clonotype has at least ten counts. The genes are TRBV25-1 and TRBJ2-7; weak D call: TRBD2 (5 bases). Per the germline V gene, CDR1 is MGHDK and CDR2 is SYGVNS. Trimming stripped 0 bases from V and 0 bases from J, with 15 bases between. The CDR3 runs 17 residues. The CDR3 DNA reads TGTGCCAGCAGTGAATATAAGGAGGATGTAACCTCCTACGAGCAGTACTTC. This codes for CASSEYKEDVTSYEQYF.

This clonotype turned up a few times. The CDR3, as DNA: TGTGCCAGCAGTTACCCGGAGTCGGGGGGCGCAGATACGCAGTATTTT. Amino acids: CASSYPESGGADTQYF. The J gene is TRBJ2-3, the V gene TRBV6-2 or TRBV6-3; D might be TRBD2 (7 bases). Trimming removed 2 bases from V and 4 bases from J, with 16 bases in between. Germline assignment: CDR1 MNHEY and CDR2 SVGEGT. The length of the CDR3 is 16 residues.

The table lists this clonotype with many counts. The chain combines TRBV7-9 with TRBJ1-2; 9 bases agree with TRBD1. CDR1 and CDR2 (germline): SEHNR, FQNEAQ (reference sequence). The CDR3 runs 16 residues. With 3 bases clipped from V and 7 bases from J, the junction kept 12 bases outside the gene matches. For the CDR3, the DNA is TGTGCCAGCAGCTTGGGCCAACAGGGGGCCGTAGGTGGCTACACCTTC. Translation: CASSLGQQGAVGGYTF.

A few counts support this clonotype. V and J are TRBV5-1 and TRBJ2-5; D is perhaps TRBD1 (7 bases). The germline V gene has CDR1 SGHRS and CDR2 YFSETQ. The CDR3 contains 13 residues. Trimming stripped 4 bases from V and 5 bases from J, with 12 bases between. The CDR3 region has the DNA TGCGCCAGCAGCCCTGCAGGGGGGGAGACCCAGTACTTC. It codes for CASSPAGGETQYF.

This clonotype was detected many times. CDR3 residues: CASSLTGVTEAFF. The CDR3 nucleotides read TGTGCCAGCAGTTTAACAGGGGTGACTGAAGCTTTCTTT. The chain carries TRBV12-3 or TRBV12-4 and TRBJ1-1; 7 bases agree with TRBD1. The J segment lost 5 bases and the V segment lost 2 bases, leaving 2 bases of the junction unmatched. The CDR3 length is 13 residues.

Comment on this clonotype: A much larger clone lies a single base off, so this may be a read error. The rearrangement joins TRBV28 to TRBJ1-3, with a possible D match to TRBD1 (6 bases). V lost 3 bases to trimming and J lost 0 bases, with 18 bases between them. The CDR3 is 18 amino acids. Germline CDR1 and CDR2: MDHEN and SYDVKM. CDR3 in amino acids: CASSLGFRRGSSGNTIYF. The CDR3, as DNA: TGTGCCAGCAGTTTGGGGTTCAGAAGGGGGAGCTCTGGAAACACCATATATTTT.

This clonotype was counted between two and nine times. The rearrangement uses TRBV29-1 and TRBJ2-7; TRBD2 matches at 9 bases. CDR3 length: 12 residues. CDR1 and CDR2 (germline): SQVTM, ANQGSEA. The J segment lost 6 bases and the V segment lost 7 bases, leaving 7 bases of the junction unmatched. DNA of the CDR3: TGCAGCGCCGAGCGGGGGGCGCGCGAGCAGTACTTC. It codes for CSAERGAREQYF.

This clonotype was seen only a few times. The chain recombines TRBV20-1 with TRBJ1-6; 9 bases are shared with TRBD1. J gave up 4 bases and V 4 bases, and 8 bases lay outside the gene matches. The CDR3 is 16 amino acids. From germline, CDR1 is DFQATT and CDR2 SNEGSKA (reference sequence). The CDR3 region is CSATRWDRVYNSPLHF. In nucleotides, the CDR3 is TGCAGTGCTACGAGGTGGGACAGGGTTTATAATTCACCCCTCCACTTT.

In this sample, this clonotype turned up a few times. The rearrangement links TRBV7-3 to TRBJ2-3; unclear D gene. The length of the CDR3 is 19 residues. CDR1 and CDR2 from the germline V gene are SGHTA and FQGTGA. V shed 5 bases and J shed 0 bases, with 24 bases lying between them. The CDR3 here is CASSHALSKSLPSTDTQYF. The CDR3 region has the DNA TGTGCCAGCAGCCATGCCCTGTCCAAATCCCTCCCTAGCACAGATACGCAGTATTTT.

The rearrangement links TRBV5-4 to TRBJ1-5; the match to TRBD1 covers 9 bases. The CDR3 extends over 15 amino acids. The V and J ends lost 4 bases and 3 bases, in that order; junction bases with no gene match: 5. From germline, CDR1 is SGHNT and CDR2 YYREEE (reference sequence). The DNA of the CDR3 is TGTGCCAGCAGCGAGGGACAGGGCGACAATCAGCCCCAGCATTTT. Translated: CASSEGQGDNQPQHF.

This clonotype was detected ten times or more. The chain couples TRBV7-2 to TRBJ1-1; D not certain. The CDR3 has 9 amino acids. Trimming pared 5 bases from V and 10 bases from J, leaving 5 bases between. From germline, CDR1 is SGHTA and CDR2 FQGNSA. The CDR3 here is CASSQRAFF. DNA of the CDR3: TGTGCCAGCAGCCAAAGAGCTTTCTTT.